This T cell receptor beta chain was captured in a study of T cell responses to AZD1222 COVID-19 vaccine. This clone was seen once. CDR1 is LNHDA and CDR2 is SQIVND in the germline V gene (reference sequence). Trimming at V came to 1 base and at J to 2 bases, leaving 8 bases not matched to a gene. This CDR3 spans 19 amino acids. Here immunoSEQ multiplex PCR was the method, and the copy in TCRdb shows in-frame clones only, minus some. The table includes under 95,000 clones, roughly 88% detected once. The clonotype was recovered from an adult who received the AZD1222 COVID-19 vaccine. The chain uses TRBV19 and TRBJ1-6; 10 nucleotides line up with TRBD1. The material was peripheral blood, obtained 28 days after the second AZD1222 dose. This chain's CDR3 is CASSIALGDRGTYNSPLHF. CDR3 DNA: TGTGCCAGTAGTATAGCTCTGGGGGACAGGGGAACCTATAATTCACCCCTCCACTTT.